This T cell receptor beta chain came from a study of cytomegalovirus exposure and HLA in healthy donors. CDR3 length: 15 amino acids. Germline CDR1 is MNHNS and CDR2 is SASEGT. The primer mix had 60 Vbeta and 13 Jbeta primers. Repertoires were generated with immunoSEQ multiplex PCR, while TCRdb's copy carries only in-frame clones and drops some. The data show approximately 89,000 clones, approximately 56% seen once. Concerning this clone itself: One end of the junction fails to match germline, which may point to a read error. The same CDR3 also results from other DNA sequences found in this sample.

This chain joins TRBV6-1 and TRBJ2-2, with a possible D match to TRBD1 (6 bases). The TCR comes from a young woman in good health and CMV-seropositive. The sequenced material came from PBMCs. For the CDR3, the DNA is TGTGCCAGCAGTGCCTACAGGGTCGGCGCCGGGGAGCTGTTTTTC. Translation: CASSAYRVGAGELFF.